Shown below are 18 T cell receptor beta chains from a single sample sequenced in a study of blood T cell repertoires in COVID-19. The table came from immunoSEQ multiplex PCR; TCRdb's copy has only in-frame clones and leaves some out. The repertoire has about 130,000 clones, approximately 83% of them found once; the top ten carry under 8%. The sequencing sample was made of peripheral blood. The receptors stem from a man older than 75 with active or convalescent COVID-19.

The chain is built from TRBV7-9 and TRBJ2-3, with D tentatively TRBD2 (7 bases). Germline V lookup: CDR1 SEHNR, CDR2 FQNEAQ (reference sequence). Trimming shortened V by 1 base and J by 4 bases, and 15 bases separated the two germline ends. The CDR3 loop spans 16 amino acids. The DNA of the CDR3 is TGTGCCAGCAGCTTAGGTTGGACTAGGGGGGCAGATACGCAGTATTTT. Translated: CASSLGWTRGADTQYF.

A single count supports this clone. The gene calls are TRBV29-1 and TRBJ2-2; 8 bases match TRBD1. V lost 8 bases and J lost 2; bases outside the gene matches: 7. This CDR3 comprises 14 residues. The germline V gene encodes CDR1 SQVTM and CDR2 ANQGSEA. CDR3 bases: TGCAGCACACGAGGGACAGGAAACACCGGGGAGCTGTTTTTT. It is translated as CSTRGTGNTGELFF.

CDR3 DNA: TGTGCCAGTAGAGGGGGCGGGGCTCTAGAGACCCAGTACTTC. Amino acid sequence: CASRGGGALETQYF. The chain carries TRBV19 and TRBJ2-5; maybe TRBD1 (7 bases). The V gene lost 6 bases and the J gene lost 4 bases, with 15 bases spanning the gap. The CDR3 has 14 residues. CDR1 is LNHDA and CDR2 is SQIVND in the germline V gene (reference sequence).

Concerning this clone: The identical CDR3 is also encoded by other nucleotide sequences in the sample. The chain carries TRBV18 and TRBJ2-5, with no clear D. Between the trimmed V and J ends, which lost 2 bases and 2 bases, there was a span of 6 bases. This CDR3 contains 13 residues. Germline values: CDR1 KGHSH, CDR2 LQKENI. This CDR3 reads CASSPGQQETQYF. The CDR3 nucleotides are TGTGCCAGCTCACCAGGCCAGCAAGAGACCCAGTACTTC.

The rearrangement joins TRBV5-1 to TRBJ2-5; possible D gene TRBD1, 5 bases. The germline V and J ends were trimmed by 4 bases and 5 bases, with 12 bases remaining between them. Germline V gene data show CDR1 as SGHRS and CDR2 as YFSETQ. CDR3 size: 13 residues. Here the CDR3 DNA reads TGCGCCAGCAGCGCCCCACCAGGGGAGACCCAGTACTTC. Protein product: CASSAPPGETQYF.

This clone was seen only once. The chain combines TRBV3-1 (or the pseudogene TRBV3-2) with TRBJ1-5; a possible D gene is TRBD1 (6 bases). The length of the CDR3 is 15 residues. Germline loops: CDR1 LGHDT, CDR2 YNNKEL (reference sequence). Between the trimmed V and J ends, which lost 1 base and 3 bases, there was a span of 10 bases. Here the CDR3 reads CASSQGRGNNQPQHF. As DNA, the CDR3 is TGTGCCAGCAGCCAAGGCAGGGGAAACAATCAGCCCCAGCATTTT.

This rearrangement joins TRBV7-2 to TRBJ2-7, with 7 bases fitting TRBD2. This CDR3 is built from 14 residues. Germline CDR1 SGHTA, CDR2 FQGNSA. Trimming at V came to 7 bases and at J to 6 bases, leaving 12 bases not matched to a gene. CDR3 loop: CASTVSGGGVEQYF. DNA of the CDR3: TGTGCCAGCACTGTTTCGGGAGGTGGGGTCGAGCAGTACTTC.

V is TRBV24-1 and J is TRBJ1-2, with 7 positions matching TRBD1. Trimming took 4 bases from V and 1 from J; bases not matched to a gene: 5. CDR1 KGHDR and CDR2 SFDVKD come from the germline V gene. This CDR3 is 15 amino acids long. The CDR3 DNA follows: TGTGCCACCAGTGACCTCGACAGGGATAACTATGGCTACACCTTC. Its translation: CATSDLDRDNYGYTF.

V is TRBV3-1 (or the pseudogene TRBV3-2) and J is TRBJ1-4, with 8 bases identical to TRBD1. The CDR3 length is 15 residues. V gave up 1 base and J gave up 4 bases; unmatched junction bases: 2. Germline V gene sequence: CDR1 LGHDT, CDR2 YNNKEL (reference sequence). The CDR3 protein is CASSQATGVNEKLFF. In DNA form, the CDR3 reads TGTGCCAGCAGCCAAGCGACAGGGGTTAATGAAAAACTGTTTTTT.

The chain uses TRBV10-3 and TRBJ2-7; 7 nucleotides agree with TRBD1. The CDR3 is made up of 16 amino acids. In germline, CDR1 is ENHRY, CDR2 SYGVKD. J was trimmed by 4 bases and V by 4 bases; bases with no gene match: 13. The CDR3: CAISAMGTVVSYEQYF. The CDR3 bases are TGTGCCATCAGTGCGATGGGGACAGTCGTATCGTACGAGCAGTACTTC.

This CDR3 is CASGRGETQYF. As DNA, the CDR3 is TGTGCCAGCGGAAGGGGAGAGACCCAGTACTTC. The chain recombines TRBV7-8 with TRBJ2-5, with TRBD1 as a possible D gene (5 bases). V lost 8 bases to trimming and J lost 4 bases, with 8 bases between them. Germline V lookup: CDR1 SGHVS, CDR2 FQNEAQ. The length of the CDR3 is 11 residues.

The chain links TRBV9 to TRBJ1-2; D might be TRBD1 (5 bases). Germline values: CDR1 SGDLS, CDR2 YYNGEE. Trimming took 2 bases from V and 8 from J, leaving 19 bases between them. The CDR3 has 15 residues. The CDR3 DNA is TGTGCCAGCAGCGTTATGGCAGGTCGGAGGGGAGGCTACACCTTC. Translating it yields CASSVMAGRRGGYTF. The whole variable domain, filled in from reference TRBV9 and TRBJ1-2, reads DSGVTQTPKHLITATGQRVTLRCSPRSGDLSVYWYQQSLDQGLQFLIQYYNGEERAKGNILERFSAQQFPDLHSELNLSSLELGDSALYFCASSVMAGRRGGYTFGSGTRLTVV.

The chain has TRBV6-1 and TRBJ2-3, with a tentative D call TRBD2 (7 bases). V was cut by 2 bases and J by 4 bases, with 13 bases left in between. Germline V gene lookup returns CDR1 MNHNS and CDR2 SASEGT. The CDR3 covers 15 residues. In DNA, the CDR3 is TGTGCCAGCAGTGAAATAGGGGGGGGTGCAGATACGCAGTATTTT. It encodes CASSEIGGGADTQYF.

The chain employs TRBV30 and TRBJ2-3; 8 bases fit TRBD2. V dropped 4 bases and J dropped 3; count of bases not matched to a gene: 12. The length of the CDR3 is 16 residues. Germline CDR1 GTSNPN, CDR2 SVGIG (reference sequence). The CDR3 region has the DNA TGTGCCTGGAATACTGGCGCGGGACTAGGAACAGATACGCAGTATTTT. Its translation: CAWNTGAGLGTDTQYF.

The chain combines TRBV7-2 with TRBJ2-7; 11 positions agree with TRBD2. Unmatched junction bases numbered 13, after V lost 5 bases and J lost 7 bases. The germline CDR1 and CDR2 sequences are SGHTA and FQGNSA. CDR3 size: 16 residues. Here the CDR3 DNA reads TGTGCCAGCAGCCCCGGGGGGACTAGCGGCTTTCGGGAGCAGTACTTC. It yields the protein CASSPGGTSGFREQYF. Looking up the rest from reference TRBV7-2 and TRBJ2-7 gives the full variable domain: GAGVSQSPSNKVTEKGKDVELRCDPISGHTALYWYRQSLGQGLEFLIYFQGNSAPDKSGLPSDRFSAERTGGSVSTLTIQRTQQEDSAVYLCASSPGGTSGFREQYFGPGTRLTVT.

This sequence joins TRBV2 and TRBJ1-5; TRBD1 aligns across 7 bases. V dropped 7 bases and J dropped 4; count of bases not matched to a gene: 4. Germline V CDR1 and CDR2: SNHLY, FYNNEI. CDR3 length: 13 residues. In DNA form, the CDR3 reads TGTGCCAGCACCCGACAGGGAAATCAGCCCCAGCATTTT. Amino acid sequence: CASTRQGNQPQHF.

V usage is TRBV10-3 and J usage is TRBJ1-1; tentative D call: TRBD1 (6 bases). With 4 bases removed from V and 2 bases from J, the gap between germline ends came to 11 bases. CDR3 length equals 14 residues. Germline V CDR1 and CDR2: ENHRY, SYGVKD. CDR3 residues: CAISVRTENTEAFF. The CDR3, as DNA: TGTGCCATCAGTGTGAGGACAGAAAACACTGAAGCTTTCTTT.

The chain carries TRBV11-2 and TRBJ2-3; TRBD2 matches 10 bases. The CDR3 is made up of 16 amino acids. V trimming: 4 bases; J trimming: 2 bases; junction bases outside the gene matches: 6. CDR1 is SGHAT and CDR2 is FQNNGV in the germline V gene. In DNA form, the CDR3 reads TGTGCCAGCAGCTCAGTAGCGGGGGGCCTCACAGATACGCAGTATTTT. Protein sequence: CASSSVAGGLTDTQYF.